This TCR beta chain was found in a study of T cell changes during pregnancy in multiple sclerosis. This table comes from immunoSEQ multiplex PCR, and its TCRdb copy is limited to in-frame clones, with some not included. Of 85,000 to 95,000 clones listed, 91% were seen once; the top ten hold under 2%. The V and J ends lost 6 bases and 0 bases respectively, with 9 bases between them. This CDR3 region has 14 residues. Germline V CDR1 and CDR2: LNHDA, SQIVND (reference sequence). This chain connects TRBV19 to TRBJ1-3; D uncertain. This clonotype was sampled from a female donor in good health, enrolled as a control in a pregnancy study. This material consisted of peripheral blood, taken after pregnancy. The DNA of the CDR3 is TGTGCCAGTAGCGAGGGCCACTCTGGAAACACCATATATTTT. This gives the protein CASSEGHSGNTIYF.